The 25 T cell receptor beta chains below were found in one sample sequenced in a study of cytomegalovirus exposure and HLA in healthy donors. Profiling relied on immunoSEQ multiplex PCR, and the TCRdb table lists in-frame clones only, not all of them. Among about 120,000 clones listed, about nine tenths were seen once. The sample consisted of PBMCs. The receptors here all came from a man younger than 35 in good health and CMV-seronegative.

This clone showed up just a few times. V usage is TRBV28 and J usage is TRBJ2-7, with 12 bases fitting TRBD2. The germline V gene has CDR1 MDHEN and CDR2 SYDVKM. The CDR3 contains 20 residues. J gave up 3 bases and V 4 bases, and 19 bases lay outside the gene matches. CDR3 sequence (DNA): TGTGCCAGCAGTTCCTACGTTGTGGGGTATCTAGCGGGAGGGAACTACGAGCAGTACTTC. It yields the protein CASSSYVVGYLAGGNYEQYF.

The chain combines TRBV5-1 with TRBJ2-1, with 8 positions matching TRBD1. Germline CDR1 is SGHRS and CDR2 is YFSETQ. The CDR3 consists of 14 residues. The J segment lost 5 bases and the V segment lost 3 bases, leaving 4 bases of the junction unmatched. The CDR3 DNA reads TGCGCCAGCAGCTCGGGACAGGCGAACAATGAGCAGTTCTTC. Its protein is CASSSGQANNEQFF.

The rearrangement links TRBV28 to TRBJ2-3; 7 positions match TRBD2. The CDR3 has 16 residues. Germline-derived CDR1 and CDR2 are MDHEN and SYDVKM. V shed 3 bases, J shed 3 bases, and the junction held 9 bases outside the gene matches. DNA of the CDR3: TGTGCCAGCAGTTTTAGCTTACCGGGAGGTACAGATACGCAGTATTTT. This encodes CASSFSLPGGTDTQYF.

The V call is TRBV19, the J call TRBJ2-7; 7 bases are shared with TRBD1. This CDR3 is built from 15 residues. Losses at the gene ends were 5 bases for V and 0 bases for J; bases not matched to a gene: 7. In germline, CDR1 is LNHDA, CDR2 SQIVND (reference sequence). This CDR3 is CASSQPNRGSYEQYF. The CDR3 region has the DNA TGTGCCAGTAGTCAACCCAACAGGGGCTCCTACGAGCAGTACTTC. Looking up the rest from reference TRBV19 and TRBJ2-7 gives the full variable domain: DGGITQSPKYLFRKEGQNVTLSCEQNLNHDAMYWYRQDPGQGLRLIYYSQIVNDFQKGDIAEGYSVSREKKESFPLTVTSAQKNPTAFYLCASSQPNRGSYEQYFGPGTRLTVT.

V and J are TRBV27 and TRBJ2-1; the D gene is possibly TRBD2 (5 bases). This CDR3 region has 12 residues. The V end lost 5 bases, the J end lost 9 bases, and 11 bases lay between the germline ends. The germline gives CDR1 MNHEY, CDR2 SMNVEV (reference sequence). This chain's CDR3 is CASSITGSEQFF. In nucleotides, the CDR3 is TGTGCCAGCAGTATTACGGGGAGTGAGCAGTTCTTC.

The rearrangement joins TRBV2 to TRBJ1-1; 7 nucleotides align to TRBD1. The CDR3 spans 15 residues. Trimming cost V 4 bases and J 0 bases; bases outside gene matches: 5. Germline loops: CDR1 SNHLY, CDR2 FYNNEI. The CDR3 DNA is TGTGCCAGCAGTGGCAGACAGGGTTTGAACACTGAAGCTTTCTTT. Its protein product is CASSGRQGLNTEAFF.

The rearrangement uses TRBV30 and TRBJ1-1; D ambiguous. This CDR3 has 15 residues. Germline values: CDR1 GTSNPN, CDR2 SVGIG (reference sequence). Trimming cost V 2 bases and J 5 bases, with 18 bases left between them. The CDR3 loop is CAWSFSRISGTEAFF. The CDR3 nucleotides are TGTGCCTGGAGTTTTTCCCGGATATCCGGGACTGAAGCTTTCTTT.

There are a few counts of this clone. The chain joins TRBV5-1 to TRBJ2-7, with 9 bases aligning to TRBD2. Germline assignment: CDR1 SGHRS and CDR2 YFSETQ. This CDR3 has 14 amino acids. V dropped 3 bases and J dropped 4; count of bases not matched to a gene: 5. The CDR3 DNA follows: TGCGCCAGCAGCTGGTCTAGCGGGATGTACGAGCAGTACTTC. Its protein product is CASSWSSGMYEQYF.

Only a few counts were recorded for this clone. The CDR3 nucleotides read TGCGCCAGCAGAGGGACAGTCAACTATGGCTACACCTTC. Its translation is CASRGTVNYGYTF. This chain uses TRBV10-1 with TRBJ1-2; TRBD1 matches at 7 bases. CDR3 size: 13 residues. V lost 6 bases, J lost 2 bases, and 3 bases stayed unmatched. CDR1 is WNHNN and CDR2 is SYGVQD in the germline V gene (reference sequence).

This clone has only one observation. This chain links TRBV29-1 with TRBJ2-1, with D possibly matching TRBD2 (6 bases). Germline V gene data show CDR1 as SQVTM and CDR2 as ANQGSEA. V was clipped by 7 bases and J by 1 base, with 17 bases between them. This CDR3 is 15 amino acids long. CDR3 amino acids: CSAPKYSGSYNEQFF. In DNA form, the CDR3 reads TGCAGCGCCCCGAAGTACAGCGGGTCCTACAATGAGCAGTTCTTC.

This chain uses TRBV28 with TRBJ1-1; D not resolved. The CDR3 consists of 17 residues. In germline, CDR1 is MDHEN, CDR2 SYDVKM. V was trimmed by 7 bases and J by 4 bases, leaving 25 bases between them. The CDR3 here is CASIITLPGAPGTEAFF. The CDR3 DNA reads as TGTGCCAGCATTATAACCTTACCGGGAGCGCCGGGCACTGAAGCTTTCTTT.

The chain couples TRBV28 to TRBJ2-5; 7 positions match TRBD2. CDR1 is MDHEN, CDR2 SYDVKM, per germline. Trimming took 4 bases from V and 1 from J; bases not matched to a gene: 6. This CDR3 has 15 residues. As DNA, the CDR3 is TGTGCCAGCAGTTCAATCGGGACTACCCAAGAGACCCAGTACTTC. Its translation: CASSSIGTTQETQYF.

This sequence joins TRBV6-5 and TRBJ2-3, with D hard to call. Trimming pared 0 bases from V and 1 base from J, leaving 5 bases between. The germline V gene has CDR1 MNHEY and CDR2 SVGAGI. The CDR3 spans 14 residues. The CDR3 DNA sequence: TGTGCCAGCAGTTACTCGAGCCGCACAGATACGCAGTATTTT. As protein: CASSYSSRTDTQYF.

The chain recombines TRBV2 with TRBJ2-1; TRBD2 agrees at 10 bases. Germline-derived CDR1 and CDR2 are SNHLY and FYNNEI. The CDR3 runs to 15 residues. With V trimmed by 2 bases and J by 6 bases, 4 bases remained unmatched. CDR3 coding DNA: TGTGCCAGCAGTGAAACCGGACTAGCGGCCAATGAGCAGTTCTTC. Amino acids: CASSETGLAANEQFF.

The chain links TRBV7-2 to TRBJ1-1; tentatively, D is TRBD1 (6 bases). Germline values: CDR1 SGHTA, CDR2 FQGNSA. The CDR3 totals 18 residues. V lost 3 bases, J lost 4 bases, and 24 bases lay in between. The CDR3 DNA sequence: TGTGCCAGCAGCTTGCAACCACAGGGACGGAGAAGGGGCACTGAAGCTTTCTTT. Amino acid sequence: CASSLQPQGRRRGTEAFF. Combining the CDR3 with reference TRBV7-2 and TRBJ1-1 gives the whole variable domain GAGVSQSPSNKVTEKGKDVELRCDPISGHTALYWYRQSLGQGLEFLIYFQGNSAPDKSGLPSDRFSAERTGGSVSTLTIQRTQQEDSAVYLCASSLQPQGRRRGTEAFFGQGTRLTVV.

The J gene is TRBJ1-2, the V gene TRBV7-2; maybe TRBD1 (6 bases). From germline, CDR1 is SGHTA and CDR2 FQGNSA. The CDR3 runs 14 residues. V lost 1 base to trimming and J lost 4 bases, with 10 bases between them. CDR3 in DNA: TGTGCCAGCAGCTTAGGACAGGATCCCTATGGCTACACCTTC. It translates to CASSLGQDPYGYTF.

The chain is built from TRBV7-9 and TRBJ2-7; D remains unclear. CDR3 length: 12 residues. With 3 bases removed from V and 3 bases from J, the gap between germline ends came to 6 bases. Germline V CDR1 and CDR2: SEHNR, FQNEAQ (reference sequence). As DNA, the CDR3 is TGTGCCAGCAGCTTTGAGAACTACGAGCAGTACTTC. This translates into CASSFENYEQYF. Full variable domain (remainder filled in from reference TRBV7-9 and TRBJ2-7): DTGVSQNPRHKITKRGQNVTFRCDPISEHNRLYWYRQTLGQGPEFLTYFQNEAQLEKSRLLSDRFSAERPKGSFSTLEIQRTEQGDSAMYLCASSFENYEQYFGPGTRLTVT.

The chain links TRBV6-1 to TRBJ2-1, with 8 positions matching TRBD2. CDR3 length equals 15 residues. The V gene end was trimmed by 4 bases and the J gene end by 3 bases; junction bases not matched to a gene: 5. From germline, CDR1 is MNHNS and CDR2 SASEGT. The CDR3 region has the DNA TGTGCCAGCAGTGGACCGGGACTAGGCTACAATGAGCAGTTCTTC. Translating gives CASSGPGLGYNEQFF.

This chain links TRBV5-6 with TRBJ1-1; 9 nucleotides agree with TRBD1. CDR1 is SGHDT and CDR2 is YYEEEE in the germline V gene. The CDR3 has 13 amino acids. The V segment lost 5 bases and the J segment 5 bases; nucleotides outside the gene matches: 4. The CDR3 sequence is CASSNRGPTEAFF. The CDR3 region has the DNA TGTGCCAGCAGTAACAGGGGGCCTACTGAAGCTTTCTTT.

The gene calls are TRBV28 and TRBJ2-7; 8 bases agree with TRBD2. The junction had 10 bases not matched to a gene; V was cut back by 5 bases and J by 4 bases. The CDR3 loop spans 15 amino acids. Germline V CDR1 and CDR2: MDHEN, SYDVKM. The CDR3 reads CASSPPGLVRYEQYF. The DNA for the CDR3 is TGTGCCAGCAGTCCACCGGGACTAGTAAGATACGAGCAGTACTTC.

This chain joins TRBV6-4 and TRBJ2-2; 10 bases agree with TRBD1. Looked up from germline, CDR1 is MRHNA and CDR2 is SNTAGT. J was trimmed by 8 bases and V by 4 bases; bases with no gene match: 10. The CDR3 covers 16 residues. CDR3: CASSVSGQGNLGELFF. The CDR3 nucleotides read TGTGCCAGCAGTGTTTCGGGACAGGGGAACTTGGGGGAGCTGTTTTTT.

The chain links TRBV7-2 to TRBJ2-7; the D is unclear. V lost 3 bases and J lost 4, with 4 bases in between. Germline V CDR1 and CDR2: SGHTA, FQGNSA. This CDR3 region has 11 residues. CDR3 residues: CASSFSYEQYF. The CDR3 region has the DNA TGTGCCAGCAGCTTTTCATACGAGCAGTACTTC.

The chain uses TRBV30 and TRBJ2-1; 7 bases agree with TRBD2. The CDR3 covers 16 residues. With V trimmed by 0 bases and J by 2 bases, 7 bases remained unmatched. Germline V gene data show CDR1 as GTSNPN and CDR2 as SVGIG (reference sequence). The CDR3 nucleotides are TGTGCCTGGAGTGTCCCTACGAGCGGGGCCTACAATGAGCAGTTCTTC. It specifies CAWSVPTSGAYNEQFF.

The chain links TRBV11-3 to TRBJ1-1; 8 bases are shared with TRBD1. The CDR3 runs to 15 residues. The V gene's germline CDR1 is SGHNT and CDR2 YENEEA. V lost 4 bases and J lost 7; bases outside the gene matches: 11. Here the CDR3 DNA reads TGTGCCAGCAGCTACCTCGCGACAGGGGAGGATGAAGCTTTCTTT. Translated: CASSYLATGEDEAFF.

The V and J genes are TRBV7-9 and TRBJ2-5; no clear D gene. Germline assignment: CDR1 SEHNR and CDR2 FQNEAQ (reference sequence). V gave up 1 base and J gave up 1 base, with 7 bases separating them. This CDR3 has 14 amino acids. CDR3 sequence: CASSLGGPQETQYF. The DNA of the CDR3 is TGTGCCAGCAGCTTAGGTGGCCCCCAAGAGACCCAGTACTTC.